This T cell receptor (beta chain) was captured by sequencing in a study of shared clonotypes between healthy human individuals. For the study at large: In total, the donors were a couple of women and a few men aged 18 to 49.

Concerning this clone: Its target is unknown.

The germline gives CDR1 LGHNA, CDR2 YSLEER. V dropped 0 bases and J dropped 6 bases, with 9 bases sitting between them. The CDR3 consists of 13 residues. On sorted subsets, replicate PCRs used roughly 190 ng DNA, or 27,000 or so T cell genomes. Only in-frame clones appear in the TCRdb table, and some are missing; sequencing was by immunoSEQ multiplex PCR. The sample has over a million clones; 95% to 99% are singletons. Findings of the study overall: It was only blood that was sampled, and tissue repertoires likely differ.

The chain is built from TRBV4-3 and TRBJ2-7; D call uncertain. The TCR comes from a man aged 30 to 45 in good health. The material sequenced was naive CD4+ T cells sorted from blood. Subset denoted: CD45RA+ positively selected. The CDR3 protein is CASSQDHMGEQYF. The CDR3 DNA sequence: TGCGCCAGCAGCCAAGACCACATGGGCGAGCAGTACTTC.